The rows below give T cell receptor beta chains drawn from one sample of a study of identifying expanded T cells in peripheral blood. Method: immunoSEQ multiplex PCR; TCRdb's copy keeps in-frame clones and lacks some. The profile shows about 97,000 clones, about 91% of them singletons. The material sequenced was blood. The receptors originated from a person aged 18 to 75 in good health. CDR3s include the opening cysteine and the closing phenylalanine or tryptophan. Fields, in order: D gene, V gene, J gene, clone size, CDR3 protein, CDR3 DNA. A D gene is named only where the DNA matches it firmly. A clone size is listed for some rows: how often the clone was seen (once, few, many), or a class if it is expanded.

>-|TRBV19|TRBJ2-3|-
CASSPISRSTGTDTQYF
TGTGCCAGTAGTCCAATCTCACGCTCAACCGGCACAGATACGCAGTATTTT
>-|TRBV11-3|TRBJ2-1|-
CASSSHTGYNEQFF
TGTGCCAGCAGCTCACATACCGGTTACAATGAGCAGTTCTTC
>-|TRBV5-6|TRBJ1-2|-
CASSLPLRVDSYGYTF
TGTGCCAGCAGCTTGCCTCTCAGGGTAGATTCATATGGCTACACCTTC
>-|TRBV9|TRBJ1-2|once
CASSVESGRGGYTF
TGTGCCAGCAGCGTAGAGTCAGGGCGAGGTGGCTACACCTTC
>TRBD1|TRBV2|TRBJ1-5|-
CASSERAGGSNQPQHF
TGTGCCAGCAGTGAAAGGGCAGGGGGGAGCAATCAGCCCCAGCATTTT
>-|TRBV30|TRBJ1-5|-
CAWSFMGNQPQHF
TGTGCCTGGAGTTTCATGGGAAATCAGCCCCAGCATTTT
>TRBD1|TRBV2|TRBJ1-4|-
CASSGDRGPPNEKLFF
TGTGCCAGCAGTGGGGACAGGGGGCCCCCTAATGAAAAACTGTTTTTT
>TRBD1|TRBV25-1|TRBJ1-2|few
CASAQGVEGYTF
TGTGCCAGCGCGCAGGGGGTTGAAGGCTACACCTTC
>-|TRBV9|TRBJ1-2|-
CASSVSGTNYGYTF
TGTGCCAGCAGCGTTTCAGGAACGAACTATGGCTACACCTTC
>-|TRBV6-5|TRBJ2-2|-
CASSYDGELFF
TGTGCCAGCAGTTATGACGGGGAGCTGTTTTTT
>-|TRBV6-5|TRBJ2-7|-
CASSKTSATYEQYF
TGTGCCAGCTCCAAAACCTCCGCTACCTACGAGCAGTACTTC
>TRBD1|TRBV9|TRBJ1-1|-
CASSVHPTGDTEAFF
TGTGCCAGCAGCGTCCACCCGACAGGGGACACTGAAGCTTTCTTT
>TRBD1|TRBV7-8|TRBJ2-7|-
CASSLEGQGYEQYF
TGTGCCAGCAGCTTAGAGGGACAGGGCTACGAGCAGTACTTC
>-|TRBV7-9|TRBJ1-1|-
CASVRDGTSEAFF
TGTGCCAGCGTCCGGGACGGGACAAGTGAAGCTTTCTTT
>-|TRBV5-1|TRBJ2-1|-
CASSLGANPDEQFF
TGCGCCAGCAGCTTGGGGGCCAACCCCGATGAGCAGTTCTTC
>-|TRBV28|TRBJ2-7|-
CASRGNYEQYF
TGTGCCAGCAGGGGCAACTACGAGCAGTACTTC
>-|TRBV29-1|TRBJ2-7|once
CSAKGGAGEQYF
TGCAGCGCCAAGGGGGGGGCTGGCGAGCAGTACTTC
>-|TRBV7-2|TRBJ2-7|-
CASSLVTGLNEQYF
TGTGCCAGCAGCTTAGTTACGGGACTGAACGAGCAGTACTTC
>-|TRBV9|TRBJ2-4|-
CASSPREAYLNIQYF
TGTGCCAGCAGCCCCCGGGAAGCGTACTTAAACATTCAGTACTTC
>TRBD1|TRBV9|TRBJ2-1|-
CASSPGQGVYNEQFF
TGTGCCAGCAGCCCCGGACAGGGAGTTTACAATGAGCAGTTCTTC
>TRBD2|TRBV6-1|TRBJ2-1|-
CASSEPASGLVNEQFF
TGTGCCAGCAGTGAACCCGCTAGCGGTTTAGTAAATGAGCAGTTCTTC
>-|TRBV5-1|TRBJ2-2|-
CASRPGTQGTGELFF
TGCGCCAGCAGGCCCGGGACCCAGGGGACCGGGGAGCTGTTTTTT
>TRBD1|TRBV28|TRBJ1-1|few
CASRSTGDLNTEAFF
TGTGCCAGCAGATCGACAGGGGACCTGAACACTGAAGCTTTCTTT
>-|TRBV7-2|TRBJ2-5|-
CASSLVQETQYF
TGTGCCAGCAGCTTAGTGCAAGAGACCCAGTACTTC
>-|TRBV5-1|TRBJ2-2|-
CASSLAVLSMESTGELFF
TGCGCCAGCAGCTTGGCCGTACTGTCAATGGAGTCCACCGGGGAGCTGTTTTTT
>TRBD2|TRBV7-2|TRBJ2-2|-
CASSWGLAGGGELFF
TGTGCCAGCAGCTGGGGACTAGCGGGAGGTGGGGAGCTGTTTTTT
>-|TRBV5-1|TRBJ2-7|-
CASSWGPQPPYEQYF
TGCGCCAGCAGCTGGGGACCCCAACCTCCCTACGAGCAGTACTTC
>-|TRBV28|TRBJ2-1|-
CASSPPFVSYNEQFF
TGTGCCAGCAGTCCCCCTTTCGTCTCCTACAATGAGCAGTTCTTC
>-|TRBV11-2|TRBJ2-1|-
CASSPIPGRILYEQFF
TGTGCCAGCAGCCCTATCCCAGGCAGGATTTTGTATGAGCAGTTCTTC
>TRBD2|TRBV5-4|TRBJ2-1|-
CASSLPSGGANEQFF
TGTGCCAGCAGCTTGCCTAGCGGGGGGGCCAATGAGCAGTTCTTC
>-|TRBV7-9|TRBJ2-1|-
CASSLDWSSLYNEQFF
TGTGCCAGCAGCTTAGATTGGAGTAGTCTCTACAATGAGCAGTTCTTC
>-|TRBV6-5|TRBJ2-7|once
CASSFRVETGEQYF
TGTGCCAGCAGTTTTAGGGTCGAGACGGGCGAGCAGTACTTC
>TRBD1|TRBV27|TRBJ2-2|-
CASRLDRADTGELFF
TGTGCCAGCAGGTTGGACAGGGCTGACACCGGGGAGCTGTTTTTT
>-|TRBV5-1|TRBJ2-1|-
CASSLSAASHNEQFF
TGCGCCAGCAGCTTGTCGGCGGCATCGCACAATGAGCAGTTCTTC
>-|TRBV6-4|TRBJ2-5|-
CASSDGWGTQYF
TGTGCCAGCAGTGATGGTTGGGGGACCCAGTACTTC
>-|TRBV18|TRBJ2-7|-
CASSPVSGGRYSYEQYF
TGTGCCAGCTCACCAGTTTCGGGCGGCAGGTACTCCTACGAGCAGTACTTC
>-|TRBV18|TRBJ1-5|-
CASSPDYSNQPQHF
TGTGCCAGCTCACCAGATTATAGCAATCAGCCCCAGCATTTT
>-|TRBV28|TRBJ1-1|-
CASRPGTANTEAFF
TGTGCCAGCAGGCCCGGGACCGCGAACACTGAAGCTTTCTTT
>-|TRBV27|TRBJ1-3|-
CASSLLGNGNTIYF
TGTGCCAGCAGTTTGTTAGGGAACGGAAACACCATATATTTT
>-|TRBV6-5|TRBJ1-2|-
CASSYSSFNYGYTF
TGTGCCAGCAGTTACTCGAGTTTTAACTATGGCTACACCTTC
>-|TRBV19|TRBJ1-5|few
CASSMGGSGNQPQHF
TGTGCCAGTAGTATGGGAGGAAGTGGCAATCAGCCCCAGCATTTT
>-|TRBV7-2|TRBJ1-5|-
CASSLYVRAGNQPQHF
TGTGCCAGCAGCTTATATGTCAGGGCTGGCAATCAGCCCCAGCATTTT
>TRBD1|TRBV19|TRBJ1-2|-
CASNGQALNYGYTF
TGTGCCAGTAACGGACAGGCCTTGAACTATGGCTACACCTTC
>-|TRBV27|TRBJ2-7|-
CASQGFSYEQYF
TGTGCCAGCCAAGGGTTCTCCTACGAGCAGTACTTC
>-|TRBV4-1|TRBJ2-1|once
CASSLGTPYNEQFF
TGCGCCAGCAGCCTCGGGACTCCCTACAATGAGCAGTTCTTC
>TRBD2|TRBV7-9|TRBJ2-7|-
CASSLAVAGVYEQYF
TGTGCCAGCAGCTTAGCCGTAGCGGGAGTCTACGAGCAGTACTTC
>-|TRBV9|TRBJ2-3|-
CASSPNPGTDTQYF
TGTGCCAGCAGCCCTAATCCAGGCACAGATACGCAGTATTTT
>TRBD1|TRBV6-5|TRBJ2-7|-
CASSYSWDSSYEQYF
TGTGCCAGCAGTTACTCATGGGACAGCTCCTACGAGCAGTACTTC
>-|TRBV6-5|TRBJ1-1|-
CASSYLGSEAFF
TGTGCCAGCAGTTACCTGGGGTCTGAAGCTTTCTTT
>-|TRBV12-5|TRBJ2-5|-
CASGLLRRGQETQYF
TGTGCTAGTGGTTTATTACGCAGGGGACAAGAGACCCAGTACTTC
>TRBD1|TRBV4-2|TRBJ2-5|-
CASSQGDRAETQYF
TGTGCCAGCAGCCAGGGGGACAGGGCGGAGACCCAGTACTTC
>TRBD1|TRBV19|TRBJ2-7|-
CASSTNDRGLLYEQYF
TGTGCCAGTAGTACGAACGACAGGGGCCTTCTCTACGAGCAGTACTTC
>TRBD2|TRBV7-2|TRBJ2-1|once
CASTGGRASDEQFF
TGTGCCAGCACCGGGGGGAGGGCCTCGGATGAGCAGTTCTTC
>-|TRBV14|TRBJ2-5|-
CASSLIGETQYF
TGTGCCAGCAGCTTGATAGGGGAGACCCAGTACTTC